A selection of T cell receptor beta chains follows, all from one sample in a study of Graves' ophthalmopathy and Graves' hyperthyroidism. Using its own MiXCR run on the multiplex PCR reads, TCRdb lists one record per CDR3 protein. The sample lists 680,000 or so distinct CDR3 sequences; approximately 21% were seen once. The sample was peripheral blood. The origin of the receptors is a woman aged 18-29 years with stable Graves' hyperthyroidism. Some clones in this sample may be carry-over from other donors' samples. Each CDR3 is given with its conserved first and last residue. A D gene is named only where the DNA matches it firmly. The listing skips clone size in some rows; elsewhere it reads once, few, many or a size class.

>TRBV12-3/TRBV12-4|TRBJ2-5|NA|NA|12
CASSSSTETQYF
TGTGCCAGCAGTTCCTCTACAGAGACCCAGTACTTC
>TRBV3-1|TRBJ1-5|NA|NA|15
CASSQGSGYNQPQHF
TGTGCCAGCAGCCAAGGGTCGGGTTACAATCAGCCCCAGCATTTT
>TRBV11-1|TRBJ2-2|TRBD1|NA|16
CASSSRGQGGTGELFF
TGTGCCAGCAGCTCACGGGGACAGGGAGGCACCGGGGAGCTGTTTTTT
>TRBV12-3/TRBV12-4|TRBJ1-1|NA|NA|13
CASSLFLGPEAFF
TGTGCCAGCAGTTTATTCCTGGGCCCTGAAGCTTTCTTT
>TRBV12-3/TRBV12-4|TRBJ1-1|NA|many|16
CASSFGGQIGWTEAFF
TGTGCCAGCAGTTTCGGCGGCCAAATTGGGTGGACTGAAGCTTTCTTT
>TRBV11-1|TRBJ1-2|NA|few|16
CASSLPPTGGSRVHTF
TGTGCCAGCAGCTTACCCCCCACCGGGGGTAGCCGTGTCCACACCTTC
>TRBV12-3/TRBV12-4|TRBJ1-6|TRBD1|NA|15
CASTIQGVFNSPLHF
TGTGCCAGCACTATCCAGGGGGTTTTTAATTCACCCCTCCACTTT
>TRBV15|TRBJ1-1|TRBD1|NA|13
CATSRQGAPEAFF
TGTGCCACCTCGAGACAGGGGGCCCCTGAAGCTTTCTTT
>TRBV20-1|TRBJ2-5|TRBD2|NA|16
CSARVTSGTLLETQYF
TGCAGTGCTAGAGTGACTAGCGGCACCTTGTTAGAGACCCAGTACTTC
>TRBV12-3/TRBV12-4|TRBJ1-1|NA|many|14
CASSFRGPDAEAFF
TGTGCCAGCAGTTTCCGGGGCCCAGACGCTGAAGCTTTCTTT
>TRBV12-5|TRBJ2-5|NA|few|15
CASGPTGTLQETQYF
TGTGCTAGTGGACCTACAGGGACTCTCCAAGAGACCCAGTACTTC
>TRBV5-1|TRBJ1-1|NA|many|15
CASSHHTFSDTEAFF
TGCGCCAGCAGCCACCACACCTTTTCGGACACTGAAGCTTTCTTT
>TRBV5-1|TRBJ2-7|NA|many|13
CASRAGQNYEQYF
TGCGCCAGCCGGGCGGGACAGAACTACGAGCAGTACTTC
>TRBV6-4|TRBJ1-3|TRBD1|many|20
CASTQTSGQGNPQTGNTIYF
TGTGCCAGCACCCAAACCTCTGGACAGGGGAATCCCCAAACTGGAAACACCATATATTTT
>TRBV19|TRBJ2-7|NA|NA|13
CASSIRGDNEQYF
TGTGCCAGTAGTATAAGGGGTGATAACGAGCAGTACTTC
>TRBV4-2|TRBJ1-1|NA|many|11
CASSQYLEAFF
TGTGCCAGCAGCCAATACTTAGAAGCTTTCTTT
>TRBV20-1|TRBJ1-1|TRBD1|many|14
CSARDQGARAEAFF
TGCAGTGCTAGGGACCAGGGGGCGAGGGCTGAAGCTTTCTTT
>TRBV6-1|TRBJ1-1|TRBD1|few|15
CASSDRQGGNTEACF
TGTGCCAGCAGTGACCGACAGGGAGGAAACACTGAAGCTTGCTTT
>TRBV5-1|TRBJ2-5|NA|NA|19
CASSLPLGTNRGGGETQYF
TGCGCCAGCAGCTTGCCTCTCGGGACTAACAGGGGCGGGGGAGAGACCCAGTACTTC
>TRBV6-1|TRBJ1-2|TRBD1|many|16
CASSDPGQGLLYGYTF
TGTGCCAGCAGTGACCCCGGACAGGGGTTGCTCTATGGCTACACCTTC
>TRBV20-1|TRBJ1-2|NA|few|13
CSAPTGRNYGYTF
TGCAGTGCCCCTACAGGGAGGAACTATGGCTACACCTTC
>TRBV7-3|TRBJ1-5|NA|many|15
CASSSIKGGNQPQHF
TGTGCCAGCAGCTCCATAAAAGGGGGCAATCAGCCCCAGCATTTT
>TRBV28|TRBJ1-5|NA|many|16
CASSPTQKGGNQPQHF
TGTGCCAGCAGCCCAACCCAGAAGGGTGGCAATCAGCCCCAGCATTTT
>TRBV12-5|TRBJ1-2|TRBD1|NA|15
CASGLAQGQGFGYTF
TGTGCTAGTGGTTTGGCCCAGGGACAGGGTTTCGGCTACACCTTC